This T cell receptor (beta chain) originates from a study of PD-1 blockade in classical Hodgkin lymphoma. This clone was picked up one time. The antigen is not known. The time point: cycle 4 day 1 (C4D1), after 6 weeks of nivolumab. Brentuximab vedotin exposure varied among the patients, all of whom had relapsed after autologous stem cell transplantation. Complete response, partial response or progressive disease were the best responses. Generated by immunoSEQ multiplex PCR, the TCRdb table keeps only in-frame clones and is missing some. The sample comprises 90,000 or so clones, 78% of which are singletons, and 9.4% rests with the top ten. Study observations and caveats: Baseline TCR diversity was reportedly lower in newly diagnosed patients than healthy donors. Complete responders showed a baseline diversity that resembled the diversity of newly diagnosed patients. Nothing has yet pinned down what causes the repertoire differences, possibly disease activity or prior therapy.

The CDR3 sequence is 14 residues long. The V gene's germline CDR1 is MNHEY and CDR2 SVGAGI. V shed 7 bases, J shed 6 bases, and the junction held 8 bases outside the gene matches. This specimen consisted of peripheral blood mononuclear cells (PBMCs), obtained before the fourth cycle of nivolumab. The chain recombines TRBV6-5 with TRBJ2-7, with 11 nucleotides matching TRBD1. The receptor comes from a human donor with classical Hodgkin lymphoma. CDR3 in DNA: TGTGCCAGCACCCGACGGACAGGGGGCGCCGAGCAGTACTTC. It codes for CASTRRTGGAEQYF.